This TCR beta chain was found in a study of CD8+CD57+ T cells in acquired aplastic anemia. CDR3 length: 14 residues. J lost 8 bases, V lost 5 bases, and 6 bases had no gene match. Germline lookup yields CDR1 SGHTA and CDR2 FQGTGA. Template material for TCR beta VDJ and CDR3 profiling consisted of genomic DNA. TCRdb processed the reads anew with MiXCR; each CDR3 protein has one entry. The repertoire consists of fewer than 250,000 distinct CDR3 sequences, with less than 70% occurring once and the leading ten covering 15% to 20%. Sequences were obtained from sorted CD4+, CD8+, or CD8+CD57+ T cells (not recorded which) from PBMCs. The TCR originated in a human donor in good health, serving as a control. This chain uses TRBV7-3 with TRBJ2-1, with 10 bases matching TRBD2. DNA of the CDR3: TGTGCCAGCAGCAAGCGGGGGGGCGTCGATGAGCAGTTCTTC. Its translation: CASSKRGGVDEQFF.